The 3 T cell receptor beta chains below come from one sample, sequenced in a study of T cell responses to AZD1222 COVID-19 vaccine. Some clones are missing from TCRdb's copy, which holds only in-frame ones; the method was immunoSEQ multiplex PCR. Seen here are 110,000 or so clones, roughly nine tenths observed once, and the top ten hold roughly 3%. This sample comprised peripheral blood, obtained on day 0 of MenACWY control vaccination. Source of these receptors: an adult in good health.

The V call is TRBV10-3, the J call TRBJ1-5; D call uncertain. This CDR3 contains 12 residues. Germline V gene sequence: CDR1 ENHRY, CDR2 SYGVKD. V was pared by 2 bases and J by 3 bases, with 2 bases between. The CDR3 bases are TGTGCCATCAGTGAGAACAATCAGCCCCAGCATTTT. Residues: CAISENNQPQHF.

This clone was seen more than once but under ten times. This chain connects TRBV4-2 to TRBJ2-2; 7 bases agree with TRBD2. The V gene end was trimmed by 2 bases and the J gene end by 6 bases; junction bases not matched to a gene: 6. The germline gives CDR1 LGHNA, CDR2 YNFKEQ. The CDR3 totals 15 residues. This CDR3 is CASSQSRLAAGELFF. In DNA form, the CDR3 reads TGTGCCAGCAGCCAATCACGACTAGCCGCCGGGGAGCTGTTTTTT.

The chain links TRBV7-9 to TRBJ2-1, with D maybe TRBD1 (5 bases). The V end lost 1 base, the J end lost 8 bases, and 9 bases lay between the germline ends. The germline V gene has CDR1 SEHNR and CDR2 FQNEAQ (reference sequence). The CDR3 length is 13 residues. The CDR3 DNA reads TGTGCCAGCAGCTTAGTCAGGGCCCATGAGCAGTTCTTC. Its translation is CASSLVRAHEQFF. Based on the CDR3 plus reference TRBV7-9 and TRBJ2-1, the full variable domain is DTGVSQNPRHKITKRGQNVTFRCDPISEHNRLYWYRQTLGQGPEFLTYFQNEAQLEKSRLLSDRFSAERPKGSFSTLEIQRTEQGDSAMYLCASSLVRAHEQFFGPGTRLTVL.